This entry is about one TCR beta chain. TCRdb's copy holds only in-frame clones and misses some; the assay was immunoSEQ multiplex PCR. The sample consists of about 190,000 clones, less than 80% of them appearing once. The CDR3 covers 14 residues. The V end was cut by 1 base, the J end by 7 bases, with 10 bases between. Germline V gene data show CDR1 as SGHTA and CDR2 as FQGNSA. These data are taken from a study of blood T cell repertoires in COVID-19. Study details: PBMCs, B-cell-depleted T cells, or T cells provided the cDNA or gDNA that made up the material.

The source is a woman aged 50 to 60 with acute or convalescent COVID-19. The sequencing sample was made of peripheral blood. J is TRBJ1-4 and V is TRBV7-2; a possible D gene is TRBD1 (5 bases). In DNA form, the CDR3 reads TGTGCCAGCAGCTTAGATCGGGGGAGTGAAAAACTGTTTTTT. Amino acids: CASSLDRGSEKLFF. Based on the CDR3 plus reference TRBV7-2 and TRBJ1-4, the full variable domain is GAGVSQSPSNKVTEKGKDVELRCDPISGHTALYWYRQSLGQGLEFLIYFQGNSAPDKSGLPSDRFSAERTGGSVSTLTIQRTQQEDSAVYLCASSLDRGSEKLFFGSGTQLSVL.